The rows below give T cell receptor beta chains drawn from one sample of a study of cytomegalovirus exposure and HLA in healthy donors. Repertoires were generated with immunoSEQ multiplex PCR, while TCRdb's copy carries only in-frame clones and drops some. This sample has about 170,000 clones, with about nine tenths found just once. What was sequenced was PBMCs. The receptor set was obtained from a woman aged 18-35 years in good health and CMV-seropositive. The CDR3 runs from the conserved cysteine through the conserved F or W. D genes are given only for firm matches. A clone size is listed for some rows: how often the clone was seen (once, few, many), or a class if it is expanded.

-	TRBJ1-5	-	TRBV4-2	TGTGCCAGCAGCCAAGACTTCGGCAGGCTAAATCAGCCCCAGCATTTT	CASSQDFGRLNQPQHF
-	TRBJ1-3	-	TRBV9	TGTGCCAGCAGCGTGGTTGGGGACACTGGAAACACCATATATTTT	CASSVVGDTGNTIYF
TRBD2	TRBJ2-7	-	TRBV11-3	TGTGCCAGCAGCGGTAGCGGGGCTAGCTCCTACGAGCAGTACTTC	CASSGSGASSYEQYF
-	TRBJ2-2	-	TRBV6-6	TGTGCCAGCAGTACACGTACTAGCTCCGGGGAGCTGTTTTTT	CASSTRTSSGELFF
-	TRBJ2-2	-	TRBV10-1	TGCGCCAGCAGCCCTCAACAGGGAGGGACCGGGGAGCTGTTTTTT	CASSPQQGGTGELFF
-	TRBJ2-5	-	TRBV2	TGTGCCAGCACCAACCAACCTAGCGTCGCGGGGACCCAGTACTTC	CASTNQPSVAGTQYF
TRBD1	TRBJ2-5	-	TRBV27	TGTGCCAGCAGTTGGCGTCCCGACAGGGGGTTTGAGACCCAGTACTTC	CASSWRPDRGFETQYF
TRBD2	TRBJ2-7	-	TRBV6-1	TGTGCCAGCAGTGATAGCGGGAGCCTCTCCTACGAGCAGTACTTC	CASSDSGSLSYEQYF
TRBD2	TRBJ2-7	-	TRBV4-1	TGCGCCAGCAGCCCGCCCCGATCTAGCGGGAGTTCCTACGAGCAGTACTTC	CASSPPRSSGSSYEQYF
TRBD1	TRBJ1-1	-	TRBV19	TGTGCCAGTAGGGACAGGGAGAACACTGAAGCTTTCTTT	CASRDRENTEAFF
-	TRBJ2-7	-	TRBV6-5	TGTGCCAGCAGTGGTAAGAGGGTGGTCCTGGGGGAGCAGTACTTC	CASSGKRVVLGEQYF
-	TRBJ2-1	-	TRBV19	TGTGCCAGCGAAACGGAACGGGGCTACAATGAGCAGTTCTTC	CASETERGYNEQFF
TRBD1	TRBJ1-1	-	TRBV19	TGTGCCAGTATCCCTTGGGGGGACAGGTCGAGCACTGAAGCTTTCTTT	CASIPWGDRSSTEAFF
TRBD2	TRBJ2-3	-	TRBV5-1	TGCGCCAGCAGCTTGTTTCGACTAGCGGAGAGCACAGATACGCAGTATTTT	CASSLFRLAESTDTQYF
-	TRBJ2-5	-	TRBV15	TGTGCCACCAGCAGAGGACTGGTAGAACAAGAGACCCAGTACTTC	CATSRGLVEQETQYF
TRBD1	TRBJ2-7	-	TRBV11-3	TGTGCCAGCAGCTTACATGGGACAGACGAATACGAGCAGTACTTC	CASSLHGTDEYEQYF
TRBD1	TRBJ1-5	-	TRBV6-6	TGTGCCAGCAGTTACCGTGGGACAGGGGGGGATCAGCCCCAGCATTTT	CASSYRGTGGDQPQHF
-	TRBJ2-2	-	TRBV5-1	TGCGCCAGCAGCTTGGCTGGGGCGCCCGGGGAGCTGTTTTTT	CASSLAGAPGELFF
-	TRBJ2-7	-	TRBV5-4	TGTGCCAGCAGCTTGGCCGCGGGAAGCTACGAGCAGTACTTC	CASSLAAGSYEQYF
-	TRBJ2-7	once	TRBV5-1	TGCGCCAGCAGCTTGTATGGCAGAACCTACGAGCAGTACTTC	CASSLYGRTYEQYF
-	TRBJ2-1	-	TRBV27	TGTGCCAGCAGTTGGGGCAGGGGCAATGAGCAGTTCTTC	CASSWGRGNEQFF
TRBD2	TRBJ2-7	-	TRBV25-1	TGTGCCAGCAGTGAAGGGCGGGGGACCTACGAGCAGTACTTC	CASSEGRGTYEQYF
-	TRBJ1-3	-	TRBV4-1	TGCGCCAGCAGCCAGAGCGGAGGCTCTCAGTGGAACACCATATATTTT	CASSQSGGSQWNTIYF
TRBD1	TRBJ2-7	-	TRBV6-1	TGTGCCAGCCATGAGGGAACAGGGGGGTCCTACGAGCAGTACTTC	CASHEGTGGSYEQYF
-	TRBJ1-4	-	TRBV15	TGTGCCACCAGCGCCGAGCGCATCGAAAAACTGTTTTTT	CATSAERIEKLFF
TRBD2	TRBJ2-1	-	TRBV5-1	TGCGCCAGCAGCTTCGGGACTAGCGGAAACAATGAGCAGTTCTTC	CASSFGTSGNNEQFF
-	TRBJ1-2	few	TRBV19	TGTGCCAGTAGTAAGGGGCTCGCTAACTATGGCTACACCTTC	CASSKGLANYGYTF
-	TRBJ1-4	-	TRBV5-4	TGTGCCAGCAGCTTGCAGGGAAGGGGTGAAAAACTGTTTTTT	CASSLQGRGEKLFF